The clone carrying this T cell receptor (beta chain) was seen a few times. The antigen remains undetermined. Germline V gene sequence: CDR1 SNHLY, CDR2 FYNNEI. V shed 7 bases, J shed 4 bases, and the junction held 4 bases outside the gene matches. The CDR3 spans 13 residues. The treatment here: roughly 11-day PBMC culture with coronavirus spike peptide pools or control peptides (ViraFEST assay). All positive PCR tests were dated between March and December 2020, predating US Alpha, Beta and Delta variants. Upon completion of roughly ten days of culture, CD4+ T cells were isolated via negative selection. This sample was taken from a study of vaccination and CD4 T cells after COVID-19. About the study: Samples were taken after vaccination, a median of approximately 70 days after dose two, with a range of 14 to 241.

Sequencing of the DNA from cultured CD4+ T cells was carried out with the Oncomine TCR Beta short-read assay. TCRdb reprocessed the PCR reads via MiXCR and lists one record per CDR3 protein. Among about 18,000 distinct CDR3 sequences, approximately 50% were seen once, and the ten largest hold about 9.4%. J is TRBJ2-3 and V is TRBV2; 8 bases match TRBD1. The sample consisted of CD4+ T cells from blood, cultured in vitro, taken before SARS-CoV-2 vaccination. The sequence was collected from a human donor who had recovered from COVID-19. In nucleotides, the CDR3 is TGTGCCAGCAAGGAGGACAGGGCAGATACGCAGTATTTT. Translating it yields CASKEDRADTQYF.